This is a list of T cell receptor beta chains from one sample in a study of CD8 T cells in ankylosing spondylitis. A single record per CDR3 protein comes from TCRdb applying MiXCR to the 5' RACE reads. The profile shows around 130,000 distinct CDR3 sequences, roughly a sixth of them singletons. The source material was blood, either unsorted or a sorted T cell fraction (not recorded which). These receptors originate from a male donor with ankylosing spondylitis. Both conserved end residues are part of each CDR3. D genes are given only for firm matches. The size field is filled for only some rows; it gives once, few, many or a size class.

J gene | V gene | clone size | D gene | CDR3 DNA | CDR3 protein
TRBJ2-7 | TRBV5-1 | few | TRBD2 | TGCGCCAGCAGCTTGTGGGGTTCTGGAGCGGGAGAGAACTACGAGCAGTACTTC | CASSLWGSGAGENYEQYF
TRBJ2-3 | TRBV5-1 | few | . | TGCGCCAGCAGCCCGGAGCCAGGCACAGATACGCAGTATTTT | CASSPEPGTDTQYF
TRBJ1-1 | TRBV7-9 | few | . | TGTGCCAGCAGCTTAGGAATGGAGAATGAAGCTTTCTTT | CASSLGMENEAFF
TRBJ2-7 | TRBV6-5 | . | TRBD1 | TGTGCCAGCAGTTACGACGGGACAGCGGCCTACGAGCAGTACTTC | CASSYDGTAAYEQYF
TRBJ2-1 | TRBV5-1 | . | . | TGCGCCAGCAGCTTGGACTTTGGTGGGAGGAATGAGCAGTTCTTC | CASSLDFGGRNEQFF
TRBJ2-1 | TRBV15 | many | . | TGTGCCACCAGCAGAGTGGCATGGAATGAGCAGTTCTTC | CATSRVAWNEQFF
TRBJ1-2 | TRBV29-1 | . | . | TGCAGCGTTGAGCGTCAAAGCTATGGCTACACCTTC | CSVERQSYGYTF
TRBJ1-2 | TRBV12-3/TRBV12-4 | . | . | TGTGCCAGCAGTTTAGCGCTGGTTGTCAACTATGGCTACACCTTC | CASSLALVVNYGYTF
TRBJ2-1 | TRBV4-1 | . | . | TGCGCCAGCAGCCAAGGGGTTTTACGGGAGAGCTCCTACAATGAGCAGTTCTTC | CASSQGVLRESSYNEQFF
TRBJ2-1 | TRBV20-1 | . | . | TGCAGTGCTATAAGATTAGTTAATTACAATGAGCAGTTCTTC | CSAIRLVNYNEQFF
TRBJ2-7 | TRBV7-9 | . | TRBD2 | TGTGCCAGCAGCCCCCGGACTAGCGGGAGAGTGGGTGAGCAGTACTTC | CASSPRTSGRVGEQYF
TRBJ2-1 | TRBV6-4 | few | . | TGTGCCAGCAGTGCCACACACGAGCGCAATGAGCAGTTCTTC | CASSATHERNEQFF
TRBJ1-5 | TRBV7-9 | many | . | TGTGCCAGCAGCTCCGGGGGCGGTCAGCCCCAGCATTTT | CASSSGGGQPQHF
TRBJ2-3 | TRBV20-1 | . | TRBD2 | TGCAGTGCCCCGGAAGGACTAGCGGGAGCAGCAGATACGCAGTATTTT | CSAPEGLAGAADTQYF
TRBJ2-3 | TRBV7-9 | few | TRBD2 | TGTGCCAGCAGCGGAGGACTAGCGGGCAGAGATACGCAGTATTTT | CASSGGLAGRDTQYF
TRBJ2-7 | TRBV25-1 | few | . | TGTGCCAGCAGTGAATTTGGGGACGCCTCAGAGCAGTACTTC | CASSEFGDASEQYF
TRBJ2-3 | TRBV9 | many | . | TGTGCCAGCAGCGTAGGAGATAGCACAGATACGCAGTATTTT | CASSVGDSTDTQYF
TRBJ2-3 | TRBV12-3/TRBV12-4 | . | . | TGTGCCAGCAGTTTGACCCTGCTTGGGGTTTCCACAGATACGCAGTATTTT | CASSLTLLGVSTDTQYF
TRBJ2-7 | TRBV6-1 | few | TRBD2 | TGTGCCAGCAGTGAAAAACAGTTTGCGGGAGTGGACGAGCAGTACTTC | CASSEKQFAGVDEQYF
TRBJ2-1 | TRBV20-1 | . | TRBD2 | TGCAGTGCCGATAGCGGGAGTAACTATGAGCAGTTCTTC | CSADSGSNYEQFF
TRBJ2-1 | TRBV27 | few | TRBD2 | TGTGCCAGCAGAGGACTAGCGGGCTACAATGAGCAGTTCTTC | CASRGLAGYNEQFF
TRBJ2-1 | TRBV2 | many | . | TGTGCCAGCAGTCTGATAGCGGATGAGCAGTTCTTC | CASSLIADEQFF
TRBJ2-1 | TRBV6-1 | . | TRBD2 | TGTGCCAGCAGCACTTATGCGGGGAGGGGAGCTACGGGGGACAATGAGCAGTTCTTC | CASSTYAGRGATGDNEQFF
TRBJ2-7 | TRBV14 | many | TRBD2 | TGTGCCAGCAGCCAAGGACTAGCATACGAGCAGTACTTC | CASSQGLAYEQYF
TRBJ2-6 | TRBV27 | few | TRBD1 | TGTGCCAGCAGCACACAGGGGATTGGGGCTGGGGCCAACGTCCTGACTTTC | CASSTQGIGAGANVLTF
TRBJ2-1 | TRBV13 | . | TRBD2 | TGTGCCAGCAGCATCAGCGGGAGTGGGGACAATGAGCAGTTCTTC | CASSISGSGDNEQFF
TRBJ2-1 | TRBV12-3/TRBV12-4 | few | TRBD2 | TGTGCCAGCAGTATTAGCGGGGAGCAGTTCTTC | CASSISGEQFF
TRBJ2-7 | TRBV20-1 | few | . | TGCAGTGCTAGAGACTCCCCTAGCGAAAGGGGCTACGAGCAGTACTTC | CSARDSPSERGYEQYF
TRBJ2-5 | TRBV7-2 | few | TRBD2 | TGTGCCAGCAGTCGAGCACTAGCGGACCAAGAGACCCAGTACTTC | CASSRALADQETQYF
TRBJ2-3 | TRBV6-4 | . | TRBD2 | TGTGCCAGCAGTGACTCGTCGGGGGGGGCAAATACGCAGTATTTT | CASSDSSGGANTQYF
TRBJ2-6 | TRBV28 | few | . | TGTGCCAGCAGTTTATGGAGGGGCACTGGGGCCAACGTCCTGACTTTC | CASSLWRGTGANVLTF
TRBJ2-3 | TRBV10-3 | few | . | TGTGCCATCAGTGACTACGGGGCACCTAGCACAGATACGCAGTATTTT | CAISDYGAPSTDTQYF
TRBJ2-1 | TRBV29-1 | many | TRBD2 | TGCAGCGTTGATCCTAGCGGCAATGAGCAGTTCTTC | CSVDPSGNEQFF
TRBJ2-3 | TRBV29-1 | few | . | TGCAGCGATGGGACTCCTCGGGGAGATACGCAGTATTTT | CSDGTPRGDTQYF
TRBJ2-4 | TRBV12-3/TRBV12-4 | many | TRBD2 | TGTGCCAGCTCCATCGGGGGGTCCGGAAACATTCAGTACTTC | CASSIGGSGNIQYF
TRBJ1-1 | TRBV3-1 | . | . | TGTGCCAGCAGCCAAGGTACTGGGAGACACACTGAAGCTTTCTTT | CASSQGTGRHTEAFF
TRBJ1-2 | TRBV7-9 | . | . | TGTGCCAGCATCGGAGCGGGATGGGGCTACACCTTC | CASIGAGWGYTF
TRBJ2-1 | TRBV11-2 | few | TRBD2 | TGTGCCAGCAGCTTAGTTTTGGCGGGACTAGCGGAGCCGCTTGCCAATGAGCAGTTCTTC | CASSLVLAGLAEPLANEQFF
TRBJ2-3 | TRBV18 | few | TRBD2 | TGTGCCAGCTCACCCTACGCGGGAGGCCCCGCCAGCACAGATACGCAGTATTTT | CASSPYAGGPASTDTQYF
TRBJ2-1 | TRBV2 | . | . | TGTGCCAGCAGTGAACGGGGCGATGAGCAGTTCTTC | CASSERGDEQFF
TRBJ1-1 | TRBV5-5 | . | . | TGTGCCAGCAGCTTTTCGGGGGGTTTTCAGCGGAGCACTGAAGCTTTCTTT | CASSFSGGFQRSTEAFF
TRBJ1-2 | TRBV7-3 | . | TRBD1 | TGTGCCAGCAGCCCAAACAGGGGGCAAGGTGGCTACACCTTC | CASSPNRGQGGYTF
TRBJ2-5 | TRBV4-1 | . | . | TGCGCCAGCAGCACCCAAGAGACCCAGTACTTC | CASSTQETQYF
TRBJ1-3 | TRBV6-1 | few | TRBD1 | TGTGCCAGCACTAAGGACAGGGGGCTCTCTGGAAACACCATATATTTT | CASTKDRGLSGNTIYF
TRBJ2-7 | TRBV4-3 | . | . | TGCGCCAGCAGCCAAGACCGGGGTGGCTCCTACGAGCAGTACTTC | CASSQDRGGSYEQYF